This T cell receptor (beta chain) was recovered during a study of control samples from healthy donors and cancer patients. TCRdb's copy holds only in-frame clones and misses some; the assay was immunoSEQ multiplex PCR. The data show around 80,000 clones, about 94% seen once. Germline lookup yields CDR1 LNHDA and CDR2 SQIVND (reference sequence). The CDR3 runs 13 residues. V lost 6 bases and J lost 7; bases outside the gene matches: 8. This TCR came from a woman in her twenties or thirties in good health. The specimen sequenced was blood. This chain links TRBV19 with TRBJ1-1; TRBD1 matches at 7 bases. CDR3 in DNA: TGTGCCAGTAGCCGGGACAGCCTATTTGAAGCTTTCTTT. Protein: CASSRDSLFEAFF.